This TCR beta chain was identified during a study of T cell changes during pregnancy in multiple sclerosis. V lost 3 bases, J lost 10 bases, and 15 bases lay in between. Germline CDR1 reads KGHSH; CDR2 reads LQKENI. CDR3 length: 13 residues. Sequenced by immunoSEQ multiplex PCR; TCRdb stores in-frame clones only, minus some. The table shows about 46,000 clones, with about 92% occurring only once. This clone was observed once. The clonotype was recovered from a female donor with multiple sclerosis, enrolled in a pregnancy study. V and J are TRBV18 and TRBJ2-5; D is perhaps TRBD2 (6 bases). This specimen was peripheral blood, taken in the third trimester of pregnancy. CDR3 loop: CASSPSGLGDQYF. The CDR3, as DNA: TGTGCCAGCTCACCGTCGGGACTTGGGGACCAGTACTTC.